A single T cell receptor (beta chain) is shown here with its context. The authors' processing: By means of reference gene primer amplification, nucleated cell counts were estimated. Method: immunoSEQ multiplex PCR; TCRdb's copy keeps in-frame clones and lacks some. Clonal size and the V and J genes are those of that table, whereas D and trimming came from the DNA. The sample includes about 100,000 clones, 70% to 85% of them seen just once. The source of the sample is a study of blood T cell repertoires in COVID-19. Sequencing was performed on peripheral blood. This clonotype was obtained from a woman aged 60-70 years with acute or convalescent COVID-19.

The CDR3 DNA sequence: TGTGCCAGCAGCTCCGCCGGAACAGGGTGGCCCCAGCATTTT. Encoded protein: CASSSAGTGWPQHF. This rearrangement joins TRBV7-2 to TRBJ1-5; D possibly corresponds to TRBD1 (6 bases). The CDR3 runs to 14 residues. Germline-derived CDR1 and CDR2 are SGHTA and FQGNSA. V was cut by 4 bases and J by 9 bases, with 16 bases left in between.